The next 31 T cell receptor beta chains were all read from a single sample in a study of cytomegalovirus exposure and HLA in healthy donors. Sequencing used immunoSEQ multiplex PCR; TCRdb keeps in-frame clones, though not all of them. Of about 190,000 clones in the sample, 80% to 85% were seen once. The sample comprised PBMCs. These receptor sequences come from a woman aged 18-35 years in good health and CMV-seropositive.

The J gene is TRBJ2-1, the V gene TRBV5-1; the match to TRBD1 covers 8 bases. The length of the CDR3 is 15 residues. Germline trimming cut 4 bases from V and 0 bases from J; bases unmatched to any gene: 3. Germline V gives CDR1 SGHRS, CDR2 YFSETQ. CDR3 nucleotides: TGCGCCAGCAGCCTGACAGGGGTCTCCTACAATGAGCAGTTCTTC. Its translation: CASSLTGVSYNEQFF.

The CDR3 region is CASSPASGGTGELFF. The CDR3 coding sequence is TGTGCCAGCTCACCAGCCAGCGGGGGGACCGGGGAGCTGTTTTTT. The chain couples TRBV18 to TRBJ2-2; 9 nucleotides line up with TRBD2. Trimming cost V 2 bases and J 5 bases; bases outside gene matches: 3. This CDR3 is built from 15 residues. Germline V gives CDR1 KGHSH, CDR2 LQKENI.

CDR3 coding DNA: TGTGCCAGGGTAAGCGGCGGCAAGAAAGCTTTCTTT. It codes for CARVSGGKKAFF. The V and J genes are TRBV2 and TRBJ1-1, with no clear D. Trimming removed 9 bases at V and 9 bases at J, with 17 bases between. Germline-derived CDR1 and CDR2 are SNHLY and FYNNEI. This CDR3 is 12 amino acids long.

This chain connects TRBV4-3 to TRBJ2-3; D may be TRBD2 (6 bases). The ends were cut back, 4 bases at V and 0 bases at J, with 14 bases in the middle. The CDR3 is 16 residues long. In germline, CDR1 is LGHNA, CDR2 YSLEER. The CDR3, as DNA: TGCGCCAGCAGCCGGACTACTCTCGGCAGCACAGATACGCAGTATTTT. It translates to CASSRTTLGSTDTQYF.

This chain uses TRBV6-5 with TRBJ1-6; 7 nucleotides agree with TRBD1. The CDR3 is made up of 13 amino acids. The germline CDR1 and CDR2 sequences are MNHEY and SVGAGI. V trimming: 10 bases; J trimming: 7 bases; junction bases outside the gene matches: 7. The CDR3 DNA reads TGTGCCACCCGACAGGGATTGAATTCACCCCTCCACTTT. Encoded protein: CATRQGLNSPLHF.

The chain is built from TRBV10-3 and TRBJ2-1; 8 nucleotides line up with TRBD2. Germline V gene data show CDR1 as ENHRY and CDR2 as SYGVKD. The CDR3 is 13 amino acids. V lost 8 bases, J lost 7 bases, and 7 bases stayed unmatched. CDR3 sequence reads: CAIGRGVENEQFF. The CDR3 bases are TGTGCCATCGGGCGGGGGGTCGAGAATGAGCAGTTCTTC.

V usage is TRBV5-1 and J usage is TRBJ1-1, with a possible D match to TRBD1 (6 bases). The germline V gene encodes CDR1 SGHRS and CDR2 YFSETQ. Trimming removed 0 bases from V and 6 bases from J, with 24 bases in between. There are 18 residues in the CDR3. CDR3 in amino acids: CASSLVGEEKGGNAEAFF. CDR3 DNA: TGCGCCAGCAGCTTGGTGGGAGAGGAGAAAGGGGGTAACGCTGAAGCTTTCTTT. The full variable domain, rest sourced from reference TRBV5-1 and TRBJ1-1, is KAGVTQTPRYLIKTRGQQVTLSCSPISGHRSVSWYQQTPGQGLQFLFEYFSETQRNKGNFPGRFSGRQFSNSRSEMNVSTLELGDSALYLCASSLVGEEKGGNAEAFFGQGTRLTVV.

A note on this clone: This may be a read error: a much more frequent sequence differs by one nucleotide. The V call is TRBV6-4, the J call TRBJ2-2; 8 positions match TRBD1. CDR1 and CDR2 from the germline V gene are MRHNA and SNTAGT. V lost 4 bases, J lost 3 bases, and 1 base stayed unmatched. The CDR3 spans 14 residues. The CDR3 loop reads CASSADRDTGELFF. The CDR3 DNA sequence: TGTGCCAGCAGTGCGGACAGGGACACCGGGGAGCTGTTTTTT.

This clone occurred once. The chain carries TRBV29-1 and TRBJ2-3; TRBD2 agrees at 7 bases. Germline V gene lookup returns CDR1 SQVTM and CDR2 ANQGSEA. The CDR3 contains 12 residues. J gave up 3 bases and V 6 bases, and 3 bases lay outside the gene matches. Here the CDR3 reads CSVSSGTDTQYF. As DNA, the CDR3 is TGCAGCGTCTCTAGCGGAACAGATACGCAGTATTTT.

The V gene is TRBV2, the J gene TRBJ2-5, with D tentatively TRBD2 (6 bases). Germline V gene sequence: CDR1 SNHLY, CDR2 FYNNEI. CDR3 size: 13 residues. With 6 bases removed from V and 4 bases from J, the gap between germline ends came to 12 bases. The CDR3 DNA follows: TGTGCCAGCAGGCCGCGACTAGGAGAGACCCAGTACTTC. This sequence encodes CASRPRLGETQYF.

The rearrangement links TRBV19 to TRBJ1-2; the D is unclear. The V end was cut by 9 bases, the J end by 2 bases, with 16 bases between. From germline, CDR1 is LNHDA and CDR2 SQIVND (reference sequence). CDR3 length: 14 residues. CDR3 amino acids: CASSGRLANYGYTF. The CDR3 nucleotides read TGTGCCAGCAGTGGTCGACTGGCCAACTATGGCTACACCTTC. Full variable domain (missing parts from reference TRBV19 and TRBJ1-2): DGGITQSPKYLFRKEGQNVTLSCEQNLNHDAMYWYRQDPGQGLRLIYYSQIVNDFQKGDIAEGYSVSREKKESFPLTVTSAQKNPTAFYLCASSGRLANYGYTFGSGTRLTVV.

DNA of the CDR3: TGTGCCAGCACCAACCTCAGGAATTCACCCCTCCACTTT. Amino acids: CASTNLRNSPLHF. This rearrangement joins TRBV27 to TRBJ1-6; the D is unclear. Trimming shortened V by 7 bases and J by 7 bases, and 11 bases separated the two germline ends. Germline values: CDR1 MNHEY, CDR2 SMNVEV (reference sequence). This CDR3 has 13 residues.

V usage is TRBV11-1 and J usage is TRBJ2-5; D may be TRBD2 (7 bases). The CDR3 runs to 14 residues. The V and J ends lost 5 bases and 7 bases respectively, with 17 bases between them. Germline assignment: CDR1 SGHAT and CDR2 FQDESV (reference sequence). The CDR3 loop reads CASSPATGGLTQYF. CDR3 sequence (DNA): TGTGCCAGCAGCCCAGCCACGGGGGGCTTGACCCAGTACTTC.

The DNA for the CDR3 is TGTGCCAGCAGCTCCGGGACAGGGTCACTCTCTGGGGCCAACGTCCTGACTTTC. This sequence encodes CASSSGTGSLSGANVLTF. J is TRBJ2-6 and V is TRBV7-9, with 9 positions matching TRBD1. The germline V gene encodes CDR1 SEHNR and CDR2 FQNEAQ (reference sequence). The trim removed 4 bases at V and 0 bases at J, leaving 7 bases unmatched. The CDR3 is made up of 18 amino acids.

This clone has only one observation. This chain connects TRBV20-1 to TRBJ1-1; possible D gene TRBD1, 5 bases. Germline V CDR1 and CDR2: DFQATT, SNEGSKA (reference sequence). V was pared by 4 bases and J by 8 bases, with 11 bases between. This CDR3 has 11 residues. The CDR3 sequence: CSATMGGEAFF. The CDR3 nucleotides read TGCAGTGCTACCATGGGGGGGGAAGCTTTCTTT.

This clone was recorded a few times. V usage is TRBV27 and J usage is TRBJ2-1; 9 bases match TRBD2. The CDR3 is 16 residues long. The germline V gene encodes CDR1 MNHEY and CDR2 SMNVEV (reference sequence). V lost 3 bases, J lost 3 bases, and 6 bases stayed unmatched. The CDR3 sequence is CASSFYSGGYYNEQFF. The CDR3 bases are TGTGCCAGCAGTTTTTATAGCGGGGGCTACTACAATGAGCAGTTCTTC.

J is TRBJ2-5 and V is TRBV11-2; 7 bases map to TRBD2. CDR1 is SGHAT and CDR2 is FQNNGV in the germline V gene. V gave up 1 base and J gave up 1 base; unmatched junction bases: 15. The CDR3 has 19 amino acids. The DNA of the CDR3 is TGTGCCAGCAGCTTAGTATGGGGGTTGGGCGGGAGATTCCAAGAGACCCAGTACTTC. Its protein is CASSLVWGLGGRFQETQYF.

This chain uses TRBV5-1 with TRBJ2-5; D is unclear. V shed 1 base and J shed 2 bases, with 9 bases lying between them. From germline, CDR1 is SGHRS and CDR2 YFSETQ. The CDR3 covers 14 residues. The CDR3 protein is CASSLSGIQETQYF. CDR3 sequence (DNA): TGCGCCAGCAGCTTGTCAGGAATACAAGAGACCCAGTACTTC.

This sequence joins TRBV7-9 and TRBJ1-2; no clear D gene. V was pared by 5 bases and J by 7 bases, with 8 bases between. Germline lookup yields CDR1 SEHNR and CDR2 FQNEAQ (reference sequence). CDR3 size: 11 residues. CDR3 amino acids: CASSPPGGYTF. Written as DNA, the CDR3 is TGTGCCAGCAGCCCGCCGGGTGGCTACACCTTC.

V gene TRBV6-6 combines with J gene TRBJ2-1, with 9 bases lining up with TRBD2. The CDR3 has 13 residues. The V segment lost 6 bases and the J segment 12 bases; nucleotides outside the gene matches: 9. Germline V gene sequence: CDR1 MNHNY, CDR2 SVGAGI (reference sequence). The CDR3 spells CASSQLSGGSQFF. The CDR3 bases are TGTGCCAGCAGCCAACTTAGCGGGGGCTCGCAGTTCTTC.

This chain links TRBV11-2 with TRBJ1-2; possible D gene TRBD1, 6 bases. This CDR3 contains 13 residues. The germline V gene encodes CDR1 SGHAT and CDR2 FQNNGV. Trimming took 5 bases from V and 8 from J, leaving 15 bases between them. DNA for the CDR3: TGTGCCAGCAGCACCAACAGGGTCGGCGGCTACACCTTC. As protein: CASSTNRVGGYTF.

The chain employs TRBV5-1 and TRBJ1-1; D call uncertain. Germline V gene data show CDR1 as SGHRS and CDR2 as YFSETQ. There are 12 residues in the CDR3. The ends were cut back, 0 bases at V and 7 bases at J, with 7 bases in the middle. The chain's CDR3 is CASSLGANEAFF. Here the CDR3 DNA reads TGCGCCAGCAGCTTGGGGGCGAATGAAGCTTTCTTT.

The rearrangement joins TRBV18 to TRBJ1-6, with a tentative D call TRBD1 (5 bases). Trimming stripped 3 bases from V and 0 bases from J, with 6 bases between. The CDR3 contains 15 residues. Germline CDR1 is KGHSH and CDR2 is LQKENI. The CDR3 protein is CASSPGGSYNSPLHF. The DNA of the CDR3 is TGTGCCAGCTCACCCGGGGGCTCCTATAATTCACCCCTCCACTTT.

The genes are TRBV29-1 and TRBJ2-5, with unresolved D. The V end was cut by 2 bases, the J end by 5 bases, with 3 bases between. Germline CDR1 SQVTM, CDR2 ANQGSEA. The CDR3 has 10 residues. DNA for the CDR3: TGCAGCGTTGAATCGGAGACCCAGTACTTC. This sequence encodes CSVESETQYF.

This rearrangement joins TRBV27 to TRBJ2-1, with D uncertain. V lost 5 bases and J 4 bases, leaving 9 bases between the germline ends. The germline gives CDR1 MNHEY, CDR2 SMNVEV (reference sequence). This CDR3 region has 13 residues. The CDR3: CASSLGRYNEQFF. CDR3 coding DNA: TGTGCCAGCAGTCTAGGAAGATACAATGAGCAGTTCTTC.

V gene TRBV7-9 combines with J gene TRBJ2-5, with 8 bases lining up with TRBD1. CDR1 is SEHNR and CDR2 is FQNEAQ in the germline V gene (reference sequence). The length of the CDR3 is 14 residues. V gave up 7 bases and J gave up 5 bases; unmatched junction bases: 9. CDR3: CASTLPGGLETQYF. The CDR3 DNA follows: TGTGCCAGCACCCTTCCAGGGGGCTTGGAGACCCAGTACTTC.

The genes are TRBV29-1 and TRBJ2-3, with 8 bases aligning to TRBD2. Per germline, CDR1 SQVTM and CDR2 ANQGSEA. J gave up 3 bases and V 4 bases, and 6 bases lay outside the gene matches. This CDR3 region has 14 residues. The chain's CDR3 is CSVAVAGTTDTQYF. In nucleotides, the CDR3 is TGCAGCGTTGCGGTAGCGGGGACTACAGATACGCAGTATTTT.

The V call is TRBV4-1, the J call TRBJ1-4; a weak D match, TRBD1 (6 bases). CDR1 and CDR2 from the germline V gene are MGHRA and YSYEKL. The V and J ends lost 1 base and 8 bases respectively, with 17 bases between them. This CDR3 has 16 residues. The CDR3 region is CASSQVPTGGGEKLFF. The CDR3 DNA reads TGCGCCAGCAGCCAAGTTCCAACTGGGGGGGGCGAAAAACTGTTTTTT.

The rearrangement links TRBV4-1 to TRBJ2-7, with TRBD1 matching 9 bases. There are 14 residues in the CDR3. Germline assignment: CDR1 MGHRA and CDR2 YSYEKL. With 4 bases clipped from V and 2 bases from J, the junction kept 3 bases outside the gene matches. The CDR3 DNA is TGCGCCAGCAGCCGAGGGACAGGGCCCTACGAGCAGTACTTC. The encoded protein is CASSRGTGPYEQYF.

The chain has TRBV6-1 and TRBJ2-5; D perhaps matches TRBD2 (5 bases). Germline CDR1 MNHNS, CDR2 SASEGT. V lost 5 bases and J lost 7, with 17 bases in between. This CDR3 is built from 14 residues. The CDR3 spells CASSIGDGGGTQYF. CDR3 DNA: TGTGCCAGCAGTATCGGCGACGGCGGAGGGACCCAGTACTTC.

This chain joins TRBV27 and TRBJ2-3, with D unresolved. This CDR3 spans 16 amino acids. Trimming pared 0 bases from V and 2 bases from J, leaving 12 bases between. Germline V gives CDR1 MNHEY, CDR2 SMNVEV (reference sequence). For the CDR3, the DNA is TGTGCCAGCAGTTTATCCCAGAACCAATTCACAGATACGCAGTATTTT. Translation: CASSLSQNQFTDTQYF.